This record looks at one T cell receptor beta chain sequence and its context. The antigen is undetermined. This specimen belongs to a study of shared clonotypes between healthy human individuals. For the study at large: Aged 18 to 49, the donors were a couple of women and three men.

Sequencing was performed with immunoSEQ multiplex PCR; in TCRdb, only in-frame clones are kept and a portion is missing. The table shows about 1.5 million clones, with 98% occurring only once. Trimming removed 0 bases from V and 4 bases from J; junction bases left unmatched: 4. The CDR3 has 16 amino acids. CDR1 and CDR2 (germline): LNHNV, YYDKDF (reference sequence). Study conclusions and caveats: Several donors held roughly 5% of naive CD4 clonotypes in common. Only blood samples were collected, and tissue repertoires likely differ. The study generally estimated greater richness for naive than memory subsets.

This chain links TRBV15 with TRBJ2-3; TRBD2 aligns across 10 bases. Source material: naive CD4+ T cells sorted from blood. Stated subset: CD45RA+ positively selected. The TCR sequence derives from a man younger than 45 in good health. This CDR3 reads CATSREIAGGADTQYF. The DNA for the CDR3 is TGTGCCACCAGCAGAGAAATAGCGGGAGGAGCAGATACGCAGTATTTT.